This T cell receptor beta chain was retrieved from a study of OX40 agonist ivuxolimab in advanced cancers. Study observations and caveats: Among the least clonally expanded were partial responders at 0.1-3.0 mg/kg. Expanded clones were, on average, more numerous in CD8+ T cells than in CD4+.

As to this clone: Its target is not known. At one end the junction does not follow the germline gene, possibly because of a read error.

The CDR3 loop spans 12 amino acids. CDR1 and CDR2 from the germline V gene are LNHDA and SQIVND (reference sequence). Autoimmune disease history or systemic immunosuppression meant exclusion. Generated by immunoSEQ multiplex PCR, the TCRdb table keeps only in-frame clones and is missing some. Counted here are roughly 80,000 clones, around 89% occurring once; the ten biggest clones make up under 0.4%. The clonotype originates from an adult with an advanced solid tumor such as melanoma, head and neck, liver or kidney cancer. Source: CD4+ or CD8+ T cells sorted from blood, taken in a trial of the OX40 agonist ivuxolimab. The chain joins TRBV19 to TRBJ1-1; D unresolved. CDR3 loop: CASRSQNAEAFF. The CDR3 DNA reads as TGTGCCAGTAGGAGCCAGAACGCTGAAGCTTTCTTT.